This T cell receptor (beta chain) is drawn from a study of brain metastases from non-small cell lung cancer. Method: immunoSEQ multiplex PCR; TCRdb's copy keeps in-frame clones and lacks some. Of roughly 3,500 clones in the sample, 85% to 90% were seen once. On this clone itself: Antigen unknown. Other DNA sequences from this sample encode an identical CDR3 as well.

Study-level findings and limits: Compared with primary tumors, brain metastases showed less T-cell infiltration. In roughly 60% of brain metastases, T-cell clones were expanded compared with matched primary tumors.

The receptor was derived from a donor older than 35 with non-small cell lung cancer. The sample taken for sequencing was primary lung tumor tissue.

This chain's CDR3 is CASSRSGGAGNEQFF. The CDR3 region has the DNA TGTGCCAGCAGCCGTAGCGGGGGGGCCGGCAATGAGCAGTTCTTC. V gene TRBV14 combines with J gene TRBJ2-1; 11 nucleotides match TRBD2. The length of the CDR3 is 15 residues. Germline CDR1 reads SGHDN; CDR2 reads FVKESK. V shed 4 bases, J shed 6 bases, and the junction held 5 bases outside the gene matches.